This is a list of T cell receptor beta chains from one sample in a study of T-cell memory formation after mild COVID-19. TCRdb reanalysed the 5' RACE reads using MiXCR and keeps one entry per CDR3 protein. In the table there are about 390,000 distinct CDR3 sequences, more than 15% of which are singletons. The sample was PBMCs or a T cell subset sorted from them (not recorded which). These receptors all come from a man between 18 and 35 years old who had mild COVID-19 (a few samples of this study predate the infection). Cell type and time point are not known. Each CDR3 is given without its conserved first and last residue.

TRBV11-2 ASGSSKRNTGELF
TRBV7-9 ASSPRAGANVLT
TRBV7-9 ASSSTGSVPGELF
TRBV6-6 ASSPFGSGNQPQH
TRBV9 ASSVDFSGFDRAF
TRBV6-1 ASSGTDPIVGQETQY
TRBV27 ASSWTAGDSYEQY
TRBV5-4 ASSPGPGPYNEQF
TRBV4-1 ASRQDGNYGYT
TRBV7-2 ASSSRLANEQY
TRBV20-1 SADGQGNQPQH
TRBV12-3/TRBV12-4 ASRGAVGTDTQY
TRBV4-1 ASSPSGGQHGGETQY
TRBV7-7 ASSLSSGLNEKLF
TRBV7-3 ASSLGGASGYT
TRBV15 ATNRGSGGSNQPQH
TRBV5-1 ASSLGIGGHNEQF
TRBV20-1 SASLIVGGMTEAF
TRBV20-1 SAKGQSGANVLT
TRBV18 ASSPRQDRGDEQY
TRBV4-1 ASSQLPNTGELF
TRBV7-9 ASTLGTTEAF
TRBV5-1 ASSQGLNTGELF
TRBV4-3 ASSQSRGGADREKLF
TRBV4-2 ASGTSGGSDTQY
TRBV15 ATSSRRGQETQY
TRBV5-1 ASSLSSGSLYGTYGYT
TRBV6-1 ASRSGGARGATDTQY
TRBV6-2/TRBV6-3 ASSYLPDSYGYT
TRBV6-2/TRBV6-3 ASAPGSTDTQY
TRBV24-1 ATSDHENRGETGELF
TRBV10-3 AISHSGTVEAF
TRBV24-1 ATSETGGIGYT
TRBV30 AWSLAGAGNEQF
TRBV12-3/TRBV12-4 ASSQTGTNYGYT
TRBV2 ASESPPIRGGSGYT
TRBV6-5 ASSYLPTSSGNTIY
TRBV6-5 ASSAGGSTEAF
TRBV12-3/TRBV12-4 ASSKRTGGNEKLF
TRBV20-1 SARVGGGGQETQY
TRBV7-2 ASSLASYQETQY
TRBV5-1 ASSLGTSGVADTQY